This T cell receptor beta chain was identified during a study of cytomegalovirus exposure and HLA in healthy donors. Vbeta (60) and Jbeta (13) primers were used in the PCR. The method was immunoSEQ multiplex PCR; TCRdb's version includes in-frame clones alone and lacks a portion of them. Of 150,000 to 200,000 clones detected, roughly 67% appear once; the ten largest clones hold 5% to 6.5%. The CDR3 is 15 residues long. V gave up 0 bases and J gave up 6 bases, with 15 bases separating them. In germline, CDR1 is SGHDT, CDR2 YYEEEE. The sequenced sample was PBMCs. The genes are TRBV5-6 and TRBJ1-2; D remains unclear. The clonotype comes from a woman younger than 30 in good health and CMV-seropositive. CDR3 sequence reads: CASSLEQEGFDGYTF. CDR3 coding DNA: TGTGCCAGCAGCTTGGAGCAGGAAGGTTTCGATGGCTACACCTTC.